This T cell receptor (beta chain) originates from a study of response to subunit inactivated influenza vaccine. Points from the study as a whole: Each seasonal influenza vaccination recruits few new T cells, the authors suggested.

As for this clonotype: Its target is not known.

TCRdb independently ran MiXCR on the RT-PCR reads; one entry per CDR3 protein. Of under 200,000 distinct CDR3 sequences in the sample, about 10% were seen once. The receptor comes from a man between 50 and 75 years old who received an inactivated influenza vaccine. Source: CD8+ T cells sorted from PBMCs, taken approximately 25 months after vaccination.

The CDR3 reads CASSYLADEQFF. CDR3 nucleotide sequence: TGTGCCAGCAGTTACCTAGCCGATGAGCAGTTCTTC. This sequence joins TRBV12-3 or TRBV12-4 and TRBJ2-1, with D possibly TRBD2 on 5 matching bases. Trimming took 4 bases from V and 8 from J, leaving 9 bases between them. This CDR3 has 12 residues.